Reported below is one TCR beta chain. This sample is drawn from a study of T cells in Graves' hyperthyroidism and ophthalmopathy. Germline V gives CDR1 SGDLS, CDR2 YYNGEE. The CDR3 sequence is 15 residues long. Trimming took 3 bases from V and 5 from J; bases not matched to a gene: 5. Amplified TCR beta CDR3 regions derived from RNA transcripts. HTBI primers drove first-round RT-PCR of the TCR CDR3. TCRdb re-derived calls from the multiplex PCR reads in MiXCR, one entry per CDR3 protein. This sample has roughly 350,000 distinct CDR3 sequences, with 13% to 15% found just once. The sequence came from a woman aged 30 to 39 with Graves' ophthalmopathy. Sequenced material: blood. V and J are TRBV9 and TRBJ2-5; TRBD1 matches 12 bases. For the CDR3, the DNA is TGTGCCAGCAGCGGGGACAGGGGGCTGGTGGAGACCCAGTACTTC. It specifies CASSGDRGLVETQYF.